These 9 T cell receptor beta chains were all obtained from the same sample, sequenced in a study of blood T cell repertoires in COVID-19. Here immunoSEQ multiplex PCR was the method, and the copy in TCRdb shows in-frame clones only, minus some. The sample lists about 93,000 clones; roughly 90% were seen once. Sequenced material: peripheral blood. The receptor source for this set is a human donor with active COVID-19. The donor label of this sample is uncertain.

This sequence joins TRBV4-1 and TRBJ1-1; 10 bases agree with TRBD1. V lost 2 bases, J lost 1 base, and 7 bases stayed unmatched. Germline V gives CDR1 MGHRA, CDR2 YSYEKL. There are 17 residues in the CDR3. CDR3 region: CASSQLGQGIRNTEAFF. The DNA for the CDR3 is TGCGCCAGCAGCCAACTGGGACAGGGGATTAGGAACACTGAAGCTTTCTTT.

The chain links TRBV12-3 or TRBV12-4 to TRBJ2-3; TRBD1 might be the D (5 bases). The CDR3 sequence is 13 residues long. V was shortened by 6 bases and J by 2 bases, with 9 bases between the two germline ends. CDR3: CASSPRATDTQYF. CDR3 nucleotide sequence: TGTGCCAGCAGCCCCAGGGCCACAGATACGCAGTATTTT.

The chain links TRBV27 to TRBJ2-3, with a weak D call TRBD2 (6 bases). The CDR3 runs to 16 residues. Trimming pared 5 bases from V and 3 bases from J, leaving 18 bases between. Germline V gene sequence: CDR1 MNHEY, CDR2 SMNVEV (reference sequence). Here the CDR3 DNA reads TGTGCCAGCAGTGACTTTAGTAGGAGGGCTACAGATACGCAGTATTTT. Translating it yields CASSDFSRRATDTQYF.

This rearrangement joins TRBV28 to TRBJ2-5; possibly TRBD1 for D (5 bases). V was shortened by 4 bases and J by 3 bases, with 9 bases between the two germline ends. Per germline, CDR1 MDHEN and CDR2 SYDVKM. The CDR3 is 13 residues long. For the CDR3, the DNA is TGTGCCAGCAGTTCTTACAGGAAAGAGACCCAGTACTTC. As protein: CASSSYRKETQYF. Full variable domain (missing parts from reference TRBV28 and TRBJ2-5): DVKVTQSSRYLVKRTGEKVFLECVQDMDHENMFWYRQDPGLGLRLIYFSYDVKMKEKGDIPEGYSVSREKKERFSLILESASTNQTSMYLCASSSYRKETQYFGPGTRLLVL.

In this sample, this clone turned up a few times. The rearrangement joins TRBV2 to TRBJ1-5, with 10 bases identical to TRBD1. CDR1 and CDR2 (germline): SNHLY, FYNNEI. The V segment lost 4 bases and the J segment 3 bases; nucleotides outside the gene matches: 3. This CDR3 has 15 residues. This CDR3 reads CASSAGQGHNQPQHF. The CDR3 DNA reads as TGTGCCAGCAGTGCGGGACAGGGGCACAATCAGCCCCAGCATTTT.

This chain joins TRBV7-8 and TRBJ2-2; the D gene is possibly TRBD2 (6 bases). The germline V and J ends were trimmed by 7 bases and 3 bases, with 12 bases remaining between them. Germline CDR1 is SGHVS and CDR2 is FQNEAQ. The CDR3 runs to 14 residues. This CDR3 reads CASTHWGDTGELFF. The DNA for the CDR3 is TGTGCCAGCACCCATTGGGGGGACACCGGGGAGCTGTTTTTT.

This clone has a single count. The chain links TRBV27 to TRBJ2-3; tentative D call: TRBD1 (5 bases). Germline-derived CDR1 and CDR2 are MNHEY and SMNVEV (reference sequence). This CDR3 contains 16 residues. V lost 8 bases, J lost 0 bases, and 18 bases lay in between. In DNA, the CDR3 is TGTGCCAGCTCCAACTTAGGGGTCACTAGCACAGATACGCAGTATTTT. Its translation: CASSNLGVTSTDTQYF.

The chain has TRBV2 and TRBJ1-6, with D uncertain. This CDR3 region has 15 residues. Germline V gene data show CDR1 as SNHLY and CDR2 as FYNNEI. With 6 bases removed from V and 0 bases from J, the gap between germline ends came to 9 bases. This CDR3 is CASRELGSYNSPLHF. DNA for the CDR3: TGTGCCAGCAGGGAGCTGGGCTCCTATAATTCACCCCTCCACTTT.

The CDR3 loop is CASSLEYSNYGYTF. The DNA of the CDR3 is TGTGCCAGCAGCTTAGAATACAGTAACTATGGCTACACCTTC. The chain is built from TRBV7-2 and TRBJ1-2; no clear D gene. The V gene lost 1 base and the J gene lost 1 base, with 7 bases spanning the gap. The germline V gene has CDR1 SGHTA and CDR2 FQGNSA. The CDR3 runs to 14 residues.